The 15 T cell receptor beta chains presented below share a single source sample, sequenced in a study of T cells in Graves' hyperthyroidism and ophthalmopathy (dated by TCRdb to about 2019). The receptor library was made with multiplex PCR. Reads for this sample came from an Illumina HiSeq 2000. The TCR beta CDR3 regions were amplified from the RNA transcripts. A first-round RT-PCR of the TCR CDR3 used the HTBI primer set with the Qiagen OneStep RT-PCR kit. The public reads were quality trimmed at Q25 with fastp and then assembled into clones with MiXCR by TCRdb, keeping productive beta chains. For every CDR3 protein sequence, its rows merge into one entry that carries the most common genes and DNA. In this sample the table shows about 350,000 distinct CDR3 sequences, roughly 13% of which occur a single time. Of the sample, about 22% is held by the ten largest clones. Sequenced material: blood. These receptors were taken from a young woman with Graves' hyperthyroidism.

This clonotype was recorded at least ten times. This rearrangement joins TRBV27 to TRBJ2-1; 15 bases are shared with TRBD2. The CDR3 spans 18 residues. CDR1 is MNHEY and CDR2 is SMNVEV in the germline V gene (reference sequence). J gave up 1 base and V 4 bases, and 5 bases lay outside the gene matches. The CDR3 bases are TGTGCCAGCAGTTCCGGGACTAGCGGGAGGTTATCCTACAATGAGCAGTTCTTC. It specifies CASSSGTSGRLSYNEQFF.

This rearrangement joins TRBV28 to TRBJ2-4; D is unclear. Trimming stripped 5 bases from V and 0 bases from J, with 11 bases between. The CDR3 runs 15 residues. Germline V gene lookup returns CDR1 MDHEN and CDR2 SYDVKM. CDR3 coding DNA: TGTGCCAGCAGTGGTGAGCGAATAGCCAAAAACATTCAGTACTTC. Translation gives CASSGERIAKNIQYF.

This clonotype has ten or more counts. This chain connects TRBV10-3 to TRBJ2-1; 8 positions match TRBD2. Germline CDR1 and CDR2: ENHRY and SYGVKD. The CDR3 sequence is 15 residues long. Losses at the gene ends were 10 bases for V and 2 bases for J; bases not matched to a gene: 10. The CDR3 region has the DNA TGTGCCACCCGGGTTGTAGCGGGGACCTACAATGAGCAGTTCTTC. Encoded protein: CATRVVAGTYNEQFF.

Many counts were recorded for this clonotype. The V call is TRBV27, the J call TRBJ2-1; TRBD2 is a possible D gene (5 bases). Germline values: CDR1 MNHEY, CDR2 SMNVEV (reference sequence). The germline V and J ends were trimmed by 2 bases and 7 bases, with 9 bases remaining between them. The CDR3 is 13 residues long. CDR3 in amino acids: CASSLGLANEQFF. CDR3 in DNA: TGTGCCAGCAGTTTAGGACTCGCGAATGAGCAGTTCTTC.

Many counts were recorded for this clonotype. Here the CDR3 reads CASGEAYTEAFF. The CDR3 DNA reads as TGTGCCAGCGGGGAAGCGTACACTGAAGCTTTCTTT. This rearrangement joins TRBV12-3 or TRBV12-4 to TRBJ1-1, with unresolved D. The V gene lost 8 bases and the J gene lost 3 bases, with 10 bases spanning the gap. The CDR3 loop spans 12 amino acids.

To note about this clonotype: A clone one base away is much larger, so this may be a read error. The chain carries TRBV7-2 and TRBJ2-7; D ambiguous. Germline CDR1 reads SGHTA; CDR2 reads FQGNSA. The V gene lost 7 bases and the J gene lost 3 bases, with 10 bases spanning the gap. CDR3 length: 12 residues. The CDR3 nucleotides read TGTGCCAGCAACTCATTGGGCTACGAGCAGTACTTC. As protein: CASNSLGYEQYF.

This clonotype was seen a few times. V usage is TRBV20-1 and J usage is TRBJ1-2, with 9 bases lining up with TRBD1. CDR3 length: 15 residues. After removal of 2 bases from V and 8 bases from J, the junction contained 12 bases not matched to a gene. Germline V lookup: CDR1 DFQATT, CDR2 SNEGSKA (reference sequence). The CDR3 protein is CSARNRGRVNSGYTF. The CDR3 DNA sequence: TGCAGTGCTAGAAACAGGGGGCGGGTCAATTCCGGCTACACCTTC.

This clonotype was seen a handful of times. The rearrangement uses TRBV7-8 and TRBJ1-5, with D unclear. From germline, CDR1 is SGHVS and CDR2 FQNEAQ. Trimming stripped 3 bases from V and 4 bases from J, with 13 bases between. The CDR3 length is 15 residues. Here the CDR3 reads CASSFNWEVNQPQHF. CDR3 bases: TGTGCCAGCAGCTTTAACTGGGAAGTAAATCAGCCCCAGCATTTT.

This clonotype was found many times. The V and J genes are TRBV5-1 and TRBJ2-1; D unresolved. CDR1 SGHRS and CDR2 YFSETQ come from the germline V gene. The CDR3 is 15 amino acids. V lost 0 bases to trimming and J lost 0 bases, with 7 bases between them. CDR3 residues: CASSLEQPSYNEQFF. The CDR3 DNA follows: TGCGCCAGCAGCTTGGAACAGCCCTCCTACAATGAGCAGTTCTTC.

The chain carries TRBV3-1 and TRBJ2-1; D is unresolved. Germline lookup yields CDR1 LGHDT and CDR2 YNNKEL (reference sequence). Trimming shortened V by 0 bases and J by 8 bases, and 8 bases separated the two germline ends. This CDR3 is 13 amino acids long. As DNA, the CDR3 is TGTGCCAGCAGCCAAGATCTCCGTTATGAGCAGTTCTTC. Its protein is CASSQDLRYEQFF.

This clonotype appeared once. This chain connects TRBV29-1 to TRBJ2-4, with a weak D call TRBD2 (6 bases). Trimming took 4 bases from V and 0 from J, leaving 10 bases between them. Germline V gives CDR1 SQVTM, CDR2 ANQGSEA. This CDR3 has 14 residues. The CDR3 DNA sequence: TGCAGCGTTGTTCCGGGACTAGCCAAAAACATTCAGTACTTC. This encodes CSVVPGLAKNIQYF.

This clonotype was seen many times. The J gene is TRBJ1-5, the V gene TRBV6-1; D remains ambiguous. Germline values: CDR1 MNHNS, CDR2 SASEGT. CDR3 length: 11 residues. Between the trimmed V and J ends, which lost 3 bases and 6 bases, there was a span of 3 bases. CDR3 loop: CASSDSQPQHF. The CDR3, as DNA: TGTGCCAGCAGTGATAGTCAGCCCCAGCATTTT.

The genes are TRBV29-1 and TRBJ2-6; D remains unclear. CDR1 and CDR2 (germline): SQVTM, ANQGSEA. V was trimmed by 4 bases and J by 2 bases, leaving 9 bases between them. This CDR3 comprises 14 residues. The CDR3 DNA sequence: TGCAGCGTTGGTGGATCCGCTGGGGCCAACGTCCTGACTTTC. Protein sequence: CSVGGSAGANVLTF.

V is TRBV6-5 and J is TRBJ2-1, with D possibly TRBD1 on 6 matching bases. Trimming shortened V by 4 bases and J by 7 bases, and 8 bases separated the two germline ends. Germline V gene data show CDR1 as MNHEY and CDR2 as SVGAGI. This CDR3 contains 12 residues. CDR3 DNA: TGTGCCAGCAGTTCGAGGGGGAATGAGCAGTTCTTC. It translates to CASSSRGNEQFF.

This clonotype was seen at least ten times. The chain has TRBV7-9 and TRBJ2-5; D is possibly TRBD2 (6 bases). There are 13 residues in the CDR3. V lost 3 bases to trimming and J lost 3 bases, with 8 bases between them. The germline CDR1 and CDR2 sequences are SEHNR and FQNEAQ (reference sequence). DNA of the CDR3: TGTGCCAGCAGCTTTAGCGGAGAAGAGACCCAGTACTTC. This gives the protein CASSFSGEETQYF.